This T cell receptor (beta chain) was sequenced in a study of blood T cell repertoires in COVID-19. About the research overall: T cells, B-cell-depleted T cells, or PBMCs supplied cDNA or gDNA.

Cohort 3 recovery required two negative PCRs, clearance, or symptom resolution. This CDR3 has 17 amino acids. V was trimmed by 0 bases and J by 5 bases, leaving 19 bases between them. CDR1 is SGDLS, CDR2 YYNGEE, per germline. Under the authors' procedure: Cell counts per sample came from amplifying reference gene primers. Assay: immunoSEQ multiplex PCR; the TCRdb copy retains only in-frame clones and omits some. That table furnishes V, J and clone size, whereas the DNA furnished D and trimming. The sample has over 200,000 clones; roughly 87% are singletons. Sequencing was carried out using PBMCs or T cells enriched from blood (not recorded which). This receptor was obtained from a man aged 25-40 years who had recovered from COVID-19. The chain links TRBV9 to TRBJ2-3; a possible D gene is TRBD2 (9 bases). The DNA of the CDR3 is TGTGCCAGCAGCGTAGAGGCGGGAGGGGGGACAGGAGATACGCAGTATTTT. Translated, it gives CASSVEAGGGTGDTQYF.